These 17 T cell receptor beta chains were sequenced from one sample in a study of blood T cell repertoires in COVID-19. Sequencing was performed with immunoSEQ multiplex PCR; in TCRdb, only in-frame clones are kept and a portion is missing. The sample includes 400,000 or so clones, around 90% seen only once; the top ten take around 2.1%. Specimen: PBMCs or T cells enriched from blood (not recorded which). Receptors originate from a woman aged 40 to 55 with acute COVID-19.

The V and J genes are TRBV2 and TRBJ1-4, with unresolved D. Germline V gene sequence: CDR1 SNHLY, CDR2 FYNNEI. The V end was cut by 3 bases, the J end by 4 bases, with 12 bases between. The CDR3 loop spans 15 amino acids. CDR3 sequence reads: CASSDGGSDNEKLFF. The CDR3 nucleotides are TGTGCCAGCAGTGACGGAGGGAGTGATAATGAAAAACTGTTTTTT.

V gene TRBV5-6 combines with J gene TRBJ2-1, with 10 bases lining up with TRBD2. After removal of 0 bases from V and 12 bases from J, the junction contained 12 bases not matched to a gene. The CDR3 loop spans 16 amino acids. Germline values: CDR1 SGHDT, CDR2 YYEEEE. Here the CDR3 DNA reads TGTGCCAGCAGCTTGGTGGGGCGTAGCGGGGGGCTGGCGCAGTTCTTC. Residues: CASSLVGRSGGLAQFF.

The chain couples TRBV18 to TRBJ1-1; TRBD1 is a possible D gene (5 bases). Trimming removed 2 bases at V and 3 bases at J, with 10 bases between. The CDR3 has 14 residues. Germline CDR1 KGHSH, CDR2 LQKENI. The CDR3 DNA reads TGTGCCAGCTCACCAGCCACCAGGGACACTGAAGCTTTCTTT. Encoded protein: CASSPATRDTEAFF.

V and J are TRBV20-1 and TRBJ2-5; possibly TRBD2 for D (7 bases). Germline lookup yields CDR1 DFQATT and CDR2 SNEGSKA (reference sequence). Trimming pared 3 bases from V and 5 bases from J, leaving 22 bases between. The CDR3 runs to 16 residues. CDR3 DNA sequence: TGCAGTGCTAGTCCTCAGGCGGGGGCCCACGGGGAGACCCAGTACTTC. Residues: CSASPQAGAHGETQYF.

The J gene is TRBJ1-1, the V gene TRBV10-3, with 8 bases identical to TRBD1. CDR3 length: 14 amino acids. Losses at the gene ends were 7 bases for V and 4 bases for J; bases not matched to a gene: 8. CDR1 and CDR2 (germline): ENHRY, SYGVKD. The CDR3 bases are TGTGCCATCAATAGACAGGGGAGATCCACTGAAGCTTTCTTT. This gives the protein CAINRQGRSTEAFF.

This clone was observed a handful of times. The chain uses TRBV29-1 and TRBJ2-7, with 8 bases identical to TRBD2. Trimming took 5 bases from V and 1 from J; bases not matched to a gene: 4. The CDR3 covers 13 residues. Looked up from germline, CDR1 is SQVTM and CDR2 is ANQGSEA. As DNA, the CDR3 is TGCAGCGTTTTAGCGGGGCCTTCCTACGAGCAGTACTTC. Its translation: CSVLAGPSYEQYF.

This chain uses TRBV5-4 with TRBJ1-4; a possible D gene is TRBD1 (6 bases). The CDR3 is 16 residues long. Germline CDR1 and CDR2: SGHNT and YYREEE (reference sequence). Between the trimmed V and J ends, which lost 3 bases and 3 bases, there was a span of 15 bases. CDR3 DNA: TGTGCCAGCAGCTCCCAAAGGGGGGGAGCTAATGAAAAACTGTTTTTT. It specifies CASSSQRGGANEKLFF.

Regarding this clone: The sample holds other DNA sequences that translate to the same CDR3. The rearrangement links TRBV5-1 to TRBJ2-1; 11 bases map to TRBD2. The V and J ends lost 0 bases and 7 bases, in that order; junction bases with no gene match: 0. Germline-derived CDR1 and CDR2 are SGHRS and YFSETQ. The CDR3 length is 14 residues. As DNA, the CDR3 is TGCGCCAGCAGCTTGGGACTAGCGGGGAATGAGCAGTTCTTC. As protein: CASSLGLAGNEQFF. Drawing the rest from reference TRBV5-1 and TRBJ2-1, the complete variable domain is KAGVTQTPRYLIKTRGQQVTLSCSPISGHRSVSWYQQTPGQGLQFLFEYFSETQRNKGNFPGRFSGRQFSNSRSEMNVSTLELGDSALYLCASSLGLAGNEQFFGPGTRLTVL.

This chain uses TRBV3-1 (or the pseudogene TRBV3-2) with TRBJ1-1, with 8 positions matching TRBD1. Per the germline V gene, CDR1 is LGHDT and CDR2 is YNNKEL (reference sequence). Trimming at V came to 1 base and at J to 5 bases, leaving 3 bases not matched to a gene. The CDR3 extends over 14 amino acids. The CDR3 sequence: CASSQGDRRTEAFF. The CDR3 DNA reads TGTGCCAGCAGCCAAGGGGACAGGAGGACTGAAGCTTTCTTT.

This clone came up once. The V gene is TRBV30, the J gene TRBJ1-2; 7 bases fit TRBD1. Germline CDR1 GTSNPN, CDR2 SVGIG (reference sequence). The V segment lost 0 bases and the J segment 8 bases; nucleotides outside the gene matches: 9. The CDR3 has 14 residues. This chain's CDR3 is CAWSVTGENRGYTF. DNA for the CDR3: TGTGCCTGGAGTGTAACAGGGGAGAACCGCGGCTACACCTTC.

The rearrangement joins TRBV3-1 (or the pseudogene TRBV3-2) to TRBJ2-7; 8 bases agree with TRBD1. Trimming cost V 3 bases and J 6 bases; bases outside gene matches: 7. This CDR3 region has 14 residues. Germline values: CDR1 LGHDT, CDR2 YNNKEL (reference sequence). The CDR3 here is CASSQVTGDSEQYF. Written as DNA, the CDR3 is TGTGCCAGCAGCCAGGTGACAGGGGATTCCGAGCAGTACTTC.

V gene TRBV2 combines with J gene TRBJ1-1, with TRBD1 matching over 7 bases. CDR1 is SNHLY, CDR2 FYNNEI, per germline. The V and J ends lost 0 bases and 9 bases, in that order; junction bases with no gene match: 4. The CDR3 is 13 amino acids. The CDR3 DNA reads TGTGCCAGCAGTGAAGCCCCGAGGGGGCAAGCTTTCTTT. Its translation: CASSEAPRGQAFF.

The rearrangement links TRBV5-5 to TRBJ2-7, with 11 positions matching TRBD1. The CDR3 is 16 amino acids. Per the germline V gene, CDR1 is SGHKS and CDR2 is YYEKEE (reference sequence). With 0 bases clipped from V and 3 bases from J, the junction kept 5 bases outside the gene matches. CDR3 residues: CASSLAAGQGVYEQYF. As DNA, the CDR3 is TGTGCCAGCAGCTTGGCCGCGGGACAGGGGGTCTACGAGCAGTACTTC.

The chain links TRBV10-3 to TRBJ1-2; TRBD1 aligns across 9 bases. The CDR3 length is 14 residues. V was clipped by 7 bases and J by 4 bases; unmatched bases: 7. Germline lookup yields CDR1 ENHRY and CDR2 SYGVKD. The CDR3 DNA reads TGTGCCATCACCGAACAGGGGGCCGGCTATGGCTACACCTTC. Translation gives CAITEQGAGYGYTF.

This clone turned up a few times. The chain combines TRBV7-2 with TRBJ2-3; 9 nucleotides agree with TRBD1. This CDR3 has 17 amino acids. Germline V lookup: CDR1 SGHTA, CDR2 FQGNSA. V lost 5 bases and J lost 1; bases outside the gene matches: 10. The CDR3 reads CASSATYRGRGTDTQYF. DNA of the CDR3: TGTGCCAGCAGCGCAACCTACAGGGGGCGGGGCACAGATACGCAGTATTTT.

The V call is TRBV19, the J call TRBJ1-5; D uncertain. The CDR3 length is 15 residues. Trimming removed 6 bases from V and 5 bases from J, with 17 bases in between. The germline gives CDR1 LNHDA, CDR2 SQIVND (reference sequence). In DNA form, the CDR3 reads TGTGCCAGTAGCCGTGCCCCCGGGAACTATCAGCCCCAGCATTTT. This sequence encodes CASSRAPGNYQPQHF.

The chain couples TRBV20-1 to TRBJ1-6; D gene uncertain. Germline lookup yields CDR1 DFQATT and CDR2 SNEGSKA (reference sequence). V shed 3 bases and J shed 9 bases, with 15 bases lying between them. The length of the CDR3 is 14 residues. The CDR3 is CSASSGSVASPLHF. CDR3 in DNA: TGCAGTGCTAGTAGTGGTTCGGTCGCTTCACCCCTCCACTTT.